Listed below are T cell receptor beta chains from one sample, sequenced in a study of blood T cell repertoires in COVID-19. The repertoire was sequenced with immunoSEQ multiplex PCR; TCRdb's copy has only in-frame clones and lacks some. The data show about 85,000 clones, with approximately 78% seen just once and 1.2% held by the top ten. Sequenced sample: peripheral blood. Receptor source: a woman of 80 years or more with acute or convalescent COVID-19. The CDR3 runs from the conserved cysteine through the conserved F or W. Each record gives: CDR3 DNA, CDR3 protein, J gene, V gene, clone size, D gene. D genes are given only for firm matches. The size entry is marked missing in some rows and otherwise reads once, few, many or a size class.

cdr3_nt: TGTGCCAGCACACTACAGGGCTACTATGGCTACACCTTC
cdr3_aa: CASTLQGYYGYTF
j_call: TRBJ1-2
v_call: TRBV12-3/TRBV12-4
clone_size: once
d_call: -

cdr3_nt: TGCGCCAGCAGCTTGTTAGGACAGGGGGCACGAGGGACTGAAGCTTTCTTT
cdr3_aa: CASSLLGQGARGTEAFF
j_call: TRBJ1-1
v_call: TRBV5-1
clone_size: -
d_call: TRBD1

cdr3_nt: TGTGCCAGCAGCTTTCGGGGACAGGGAGACTACGAGCAGTACTTC
cdr3_aa: CASSFRGQGDYEQYF
j_call: TRBJ2-7
v_call: TRBV13
clone_size: -
d_call: TRBD1

cdr3_nt: TGTGCCAGCAGCCCCAAGGGGACTAGCGGGGGAGGAGATACGCAGTATTTT
cdr3_aa: CASSPKGTSGGGDTQYF
j_call: TRBJ2-3
v_call: TRBV7-8
clone_size: once
d_call: TRBD2

cdr3_nt: TGCGCCAGCAGCGGACAGGGGGAAAAATTCGATACGCAGTATTTT
cdr3_aa: CASSGQGEKFDTQYF
j_call: TRBJ2-3
v_call: TRBV5-1
clone_size: -
d_call: TRBD1

cdr3_nt: TGTGCCAGCAGTTTAGGGCATGGCTACACCTTC
cdr3_aa: CASSLGHGYTF
j_call: TRBJ1-2
v_call: TRBV28
clone_size: -
d_call: -

cdr3_nt: TGTGCCAGCAGCCTGGGGACGACAGGTACCTACGAGCAGTACTTC
cdr3_aa: CASSLGTTGTYEQYF
j_call: TRBJ2-7
v_call: TRBV3-1/TRBV3-2
clone_size: -
d_call: -

cdr3_nt: TGTGCCAGCTCACCATTAGCGGGGGGCCCGCCAATGGATACGCAGTATTTT
cdr3_aa: CASSPLAGGPPMDTQYF
j_call: TRBJ2-3
v_call: TRBV18
clone_size: once
d_call: TRBD2

cdr3_nt: TGCGCCAGCAGCCCCGGACAGACCTACGAGCAGTACTTC
cdr3_aa: CASSPGQTYEQYF
j_call: TRBJ2-7
v_call: TRBV5-1
clone_size: -
d_call: -

cdr3_nt: TGTGCCACCAGAGCTACTAGCACCGGGGAGCTGTTTTTT
cdr3_aa: CATRATSTGELFF
j_call: TRBJ2-2
v_call: TRBV24-1
clone_size: -
d_call: -

cdr3_nt: TGCGCCAGCAGCCTTTCGCCTGCGTTGCCCTATGGCTACACCTTC
cdr3_aa: CASSLSPALPYGYTF
j_call: TRBJ1-2
v_call: TRBV5-1
clone_size: -
d_call: -

cdr3_nt: TGTGCCAGTAGTAATCAGGCGGAGACCCAGTACTTC
cdr3_aa: CASSNQAETQYF
j_call: TRBJ2-5
v_call: TRBV19
clone_size: -
d_call: -

cdr3_nt: TGTGCCAGCAGTACGGGAATGGCCGGGGAGCTGTTTTTT
cdr3_aa: CASSTGMAGELFF
j_call: TRBJ2-2
v_call: TRBV28
clone_size: -
d_call: -

cdr3_nt: TGTGCCAGCAGTTCACCGGAGAGCTCCTACGAGCAGTACTTC
cdr3_aa: CASSSPESSYEQYF
j_call: TRBJ2-7
v_call: TRBV6-5
clone_size: -
d_call: -

cdr3_nt: TGTGCCAGTAGTCCAACGGGGGACACCGGGGAGCTGTTTTTT
cdr3_aa: CASSPTGDTGELFF
j_call: TRBJ2-2
v_call: TRBV19
clone_size: -
d_call: -

cdr3_nt: TGTGCCAGCAGCTTGGCCCGGGGAGGAGGTGAGGAGACCCAGTACTTC
cdr3_aa: CASSLARGGGEETQYF
j_call: TRBJ2-5
v_call: TRBV5-4
clone_size: -
d_call: -

cdr3_nt: TGTGCCAGCAGTTTGGAGTATACGCAGTATTTT
cdr3_aa: CASSLEYTQYF
j_call: TRBJ2-3
v_call: TRBV28
clone_size: -
d_call: -

cdr3_nt: TGCGCCAGCAGCAAGGCAGGCCCCACTGAAGCTTTCTTT
cdr3_aa: CASSKAGPTEAFF
j_call: TRBJ1-1
v_call: TRBV5-1
clone_size: once
d_call: -

cdr3_nt: TGTGCCAGCATCATCGGGACAGATTACAATGAGCAGTTCTTC
cdr3_aa: CASIIGTDYNEQFF
j_call: TRBJ2-1
v_call: TRBV7-9
clone_size: -
d_call: TRBD1

cdr3_nt: TGTGCCAGCAGTTTCGGGACAGACTTCTATGGCTACACCTTC
cdr3_aa: CASSFGTDFYGYTF
j_call: TRBJ1-2
v_call: TRBV28
clone_size: -
d_call: TRBD1

cdr3_nt: TGTGCCTCAGGGGTTGCTGAAAAACTGTTTTTT
cdr3_aa: CASGVAEKLFF
j_call: TRBJ1-4
v_call: TRBV19
clone_size: -
d_call: -

cdr3_nt: TGTGCCTCATTGGCGGGGTACGAGCAGTTCTTC
cdr3_aa: CASLAGYEQFF
j_call: TRBJ2-1
v_call: TRBV6-5
clone_size: once
d_call: -

cdr3_nt: TGTGCCAGCAGTTACGCGGGAGGGCCAAACGAGCAGTACTTC
cdr3_aa: CASSYAGGPNEQYF
j_call: TRBJ2-7
v_call: TRBV6-5
clone_size: few
d_call: TRBD2

cdr3_nt: TGTGCCAGCTCACCACCCTCCAGTTCGGAGACCCAGTACTTC
cdr3_aa: CASSPPSSSETQYF
j_call: TRBJ2-5
v_call: TRBV18
clone_size: -
d_call: -

cdr3_nt: TGTGCCAGCAGTCAAGACTTGGGTGATGGCTACACCTTC
cdr3_aa: CASSQDLGDGYTF
j_call: TRBJ1-2
v_call: TRBV12-3/TRBV12-4
clone_size: -
d_call: -

cdr3_nt: TGCAGTGCTAGTGAGACCTTAGGGGTGTCTGGCTACACCTTC
cdr3_aa: CSASETLGVSGYTF
j_call: TRBJ1-2
v_call: TRBV20-1
clone_size: -
d_call: -

cdr3_nt: TGTGCCACCAGTGATATTGGGGACTCCAATGAGCAGTTCTTC
cdr3_aa: CATSDIGDSNEQFF
j_call: TRBJ2-1
v_call: TRBV24-1
clone_size: few
d_call: -

cdr3_nt: TGTGCCAGTAGTATACGGACAGGATCTGGGGCCAACGTCCTGACTTTC
cdr3_aa: CASSIRTGSGANVLTF
j_call: TRBJ2-6
v_call: TRBV19
clone_size: -
d_call: TRBD1

cdr3_nt: TGTGCCAGCAGCTCGACTAGGAATTACAATGAGCAGTTCTTC
cdr3_aa: CASSSTRNYNEQFF
j_call: TRBJ2-1
v_call: TRBV6-2/TRBV6-3
clone_size: -
d_call: -

cdr3_nt: TGTGCCAGCAGTATACCGGGACTAGCGGAAGAGACCCAGTACTTC
cdr3_aa: CASSIPGLAEETQYF
j_call: TRBJ2-5
v_call: TRBV3-1/TRBV3-2
clone_size: -
d_call: TRBD2

cdr3_nt: TGCGCCAGCAGCACAGGGACAGGGGGTAATTCACCCCTCCACTTT
cdr3_aa: CASSTGTGGNSPLHF
j_call: TRBJ1-6
v_call: TRBV5-1
clone_size: -
d_call: TRBD1

cdr3_nt: TGCAGTGCTAGGAGGAGCGATGAGCAGTTCTTC
cdr3_aa: CSARRSDEQFF
j_call: TRBJ2-1
v_call: TRBV20-1
clone_size: -
d_call: -

cdr3_nt: TGTGCCAGCAAGGGACAGGGGTATGAAAAACTGTTTTTT
cdr3_aa: CASKGQGYEKLFF
j_call: TRBJ1-4
v_call: TRBV14
clone_size: -
d_call: TRBD1

cdr3_nt: TGTGCCAGCAGCTCAGCAGGGGGCTACTACGAGCAGTACTTC
cdr3_aa: CASSSAGGYYEQYF
j_call: TRBJ2-7
v_call: TRBV11-2
clone_size: few
d_call: TRBD1

cdr3_nt: TGTGCCAGCAGCCAGCCAACGGGACTTAAAAGCAATGAGCAGTTCTTC
cdr3_aa: CASSQPTGLKSNEQFF
j_call: TRBJ2-1
v_call: TRBV14
clone_size: -
d_call: -

cdr3_nt: TGTGCCAGCAGCCTTACAGGGGACTATGGCTACACCTTC
cdr3_aa: CASSLTGDYGYTF
j_call: TRBJ1-2
v_call: TRBV16
clone_size: -
d_call: TRBD1

cdr3_nt: TGCGCCAGCAGCTTAAGTGGGCAGGGGCCCTACGAGCAGTACTTC
cdr3_aa: CASSLSGQGPYEQYF
j_call: TRBJ2-7
v_call: TRBV5-1
clone_size: few
d_call: -

cdr3_nt: TGTGCCAGCAGCTTAGGGTCAGGGAATCAGCCCCAGCATTTT
cdr3_aa: CASSLGSGNQPQHF
j_call: TRBJ1-5
v_call: TRBV7-9
clone_size: -
d_call: -

cdr3_nt: TGTGCCAGCAGCCCAAGACAGGGGGGAACAGATACGCAGTATTTT
cdr3_aa: CASSPRQGGTDTQYF
j_call: TRBJ2-3
v_call: TRBV3-1/TRBV3-2
clone_size: -
d_call: TRBD1

cdr3_nt: TGCGCCAGCAGCCGGGAGGAGGGGCGGACTGAAGCTTTCTTT
cdr3_aa: CASSREEGRTEAFF
j_call: TRBJ1-1
v_call: TRBV5-1
clone_size: -
d_call: -

cdr3_nt: TGTGCCAGCATATCCGACAGGGGGCATCAGCCCCAGCATTTT
cdr3_aa: CASISDRGHQPQHF
j_call: TRBJ1-5
v_call: TRBV3-1/TRBV3-2
clone_size: -
d_call: TRBD1

cdr3_nt: TGTGCCAGCAGTGAAATGGGTCAGCGGGTGAACAATGAGCAGTTCTTC
cdr3_aa: CASSEMGQRVNNEQFF
j_call: TRBJ2-1
v_call: TRBV6-1
clone_size: -
d_call: -

cdr3_nt: TGTGCCAGCAGCCTGACAGACGAGCAGTACTTC
cdr3_aa: CASSLTDEQYF
j_call: TRBJ2-7
v_call: TRBV7-2
clone_size: -
d_call: -

cdr3_nt: TGCAGCGTTGGGACAGGCCGGAACACTGAAGCTTTCTTT
cdr3_aa: CSVGTGRNTEAFF
j_call: TRBJ1-1
v_call: TRBV29-1
clone_size: -
d_call: TRBD1

cdr3_nt: TGTGCCAGCAGCTTCGGGGGTCATGGCTACACCTTC
cdr3_aa: CASSFGGHGYTF
j_call: TRBJ1-2
v_call: TRBV5-8
clone_size: -
d_call: -

cdr3_nt: TGTGCCAGCAGCTCCCAGGGATTTTCCTCTGGAAACACCATATATTTT
cdr3_aa: CASSSQGFSSGNTIYF
j_call: TRBJ1-3
v_call: TRBV7-9
clone_size: -
d_call: -

cdr3_nt: TGTGCCAGCAGTGGAGTCCAGACCTCCTACAATGAGCAGTTCTTC
cdr3_aa: CASSGVQTSYNEQFF
j_call: TRBJ2-1
v_call: TRBV27
clone_size: -
d_call: -

cdr3_nt: TGTGCCAGTAGTATTGGTGCAGGGGTTGAACTCTCGGACTTC
cdr3_aa: CASSIGAGVELSDF
j_call: TRBJ2-7
v_call: TRBV19
clone_size: -
d_call: -

cdr3_nt: TGTGCCAGCGGGGACAGGGCTAATCAGCCCCAGCATTTT
cdr3_aa: CASGDRANQPQHF
j_call: TRBJ1-5
v_call: TRBV6-5
clone_size: -
d_call: TRBD1